One sample yielded the 11 T cell receptor beta chains listed below, sequenced in a study of OX40 agonist ivuxolimab in advanced cancers. Assay used: immunoSEQ multiplex PCR; TCRdb lists only in-frame clones, some missing. The sample yields 44,000 or so clones, more than 65% seen once. The sample was CD4+ or CD8+ T cells sorted from blood, taken in a trial of the OX40 agonist ivuxolimab. These receptors all stem from an adult with an advanced solid tumor such as melanoma, head and neck, liver or kidney cancer.

The gene calls are TRBV19 and TRBJ1-4, with a possible D match to TRBD1 (5 bases). Trimming shortened V by 1 base and J by 3 bases, and 12 bases separated the two germline ends. The CDR3 has 16 residues. Germline CDR1 and CDR2: LNHDA and SQIVND (reference sequence). CDR3 nucleotides: TGTGCCAGTAGTATAGCCCGGACATCCTCTAATGAAAAACTGTTTTTT. It encodes CASSIARTSSNEKLFF.

V usage is TRBV7-2 and J usage is TRBJ2-5; D gene ambiguous. The V gene's germline CDR1 is SGHTA and CDR2 FQGNSA. Trimming took 5 bases from V and 2 from J, leaving 15 bases between them. CDR3 length: 15 residues. The CDR3 bases are TGTGCCAGCAGCCCGGCCCTTTCACAGCAAGAGACCCAGTACTTC. It is translated as CASSPALSQQETQYF.

This clone was counted once. This chain connects TRBV13 to TRBJ1-5; maybe TRBD1 (6 bases). The CDR3 runs 15 residues. V dropped 4 bases and J dropped 2 bases, with 12 bases sitting between them. Per the germline V gene, CDR1 is PRHDT and CDR2 is FYEKMQ (reference sequence). The CDR3 sequence is CASSSTTGGNQPQHF. CDR3 bases: TGTGCCAGCAGCTCGACGACAGGAGGCAATCAGCCCCAGCATTTT.

The V and J genes are TRBV28 and TRBJ1-5, with no clear D. The CDR3 is made up of 15 amino acids. Trimming left V 3 bases short and J 0 bases short, with 9 bases between. Germline lookup yields CDR1 MDHEN and CDR2 SYDVKM. The CDR3 spells CASSLEVYSNQPQHF. CDR3 nucleotide sequence: TGTGCCAGCAGTTTGGAGGTTTATAGCAATCAGCCCCAGCATTTT. Variable domain in full (rest from reference TRBV28 and TRBJ1-5): DVKVTQSSRYLVKRTGEKVFLECVQDMDHENMFWYRQDPGLGLRLIYFSYDVKMKEKGDIPEGYSVSREKKERFSLILESASTNQTSMYLCASSLEVYSNQPQHFGDGTRLSIL.

This chain connects TRBV5-6 to TRBJ2-3; D gene uncertain. The V end was cut by 2 bases, the J end by 2 bases, with 6 bases between. Germline CDR1 and CDR2: SGHDT and YYEEEE. The CDR3 totals 13 residues. The CDR3 DNA is TGTGCCAGCAGCTTAGAACCCACAGATACGCAGTATTTT. This sequence encodes CASSLEPTDTQYF.

The chain links TRBV19 to TRBJ1-1, with 9 nucleotides matching TRBD1. Trimming at V came to 11 bases and at J to 2 bases, leaving 6 bases not matched to a gene. Germline V gene lookup returns CDR1 LNHDA and CDR2 SQIVND (reference sequence). The CDR3 is made up of 13 amino acids. CDR3 sequence: CASGQGRNTEAFF. The CDR3 coding sequence is TGTGCCTCCGGACAGGGGCGTAACACTGAAGCTTTCTTT.

In DNA form, the CDR3 reads TGTGCCAGCAGCTTATCGAGGGGTAACACTGAAGCTTTCTTT. Protein: CASSLSRGNTEAFF. The V and J genes are TRBV11-2 and TRBJ1-1; weak D call: TRBD1 (5 bases). Looked up from germline, CDR1 is SGHAT and CDR2 is FQNNGV. This CDR3 has 14 amino acids. With 2 bases removed from V and 2 bases from J, the gap between germline ends came to 9 bases.

The V call is TRBV7-3, the J call TRBJ1-1; D not resolved. The CDR3 length is 15 residues. V gave up 5 bases and J gave up 7 bases, with 20 bases separating them. Germline values: CDR1 SGHTA, CDR2 FQGTGA. This chain's CDR3 is CASSPSGDYGNEAFF. As DNA, the CDR3 is TGTGCCAGCAGCCCGAGTGGGGATTATGGAAATGAAGCTTTCTTT.

The gene calls are TRBV4-3 and TRBJ1-2, with 10 bases lining up with TRBD1. J lost 5 bases, V lost 4 bases, and 7 bases had no gene match. The CDR3 contains 15 residues. CDR1 is LGHNA, CDR2 YSLEER, per germline. CDR3 sequence: CASSLRTGGAYGYTF. The CDR3, as DNA: TGCGCCAGCAGCCTCAGGACAGGGGGAGCTTATGGCTACACCTTC.

V usage is TRBV7-8 and J usage is TRBJ2-7; D is ambiguous. In germline, CDR1 is SGHVS, CDR2 FQNEAQ. The V and J ends lost 5 bases and 4 bases respectively, with 9 bases between them. The CDR3 is 12 amino acids. Here the CDR3 reads CASSIYRYEQYF. CDR3 sequence (DNA): TGTGCCAGCAGCATCTATAGATACGAGCAGTACTTC.

The V gene is TRBV30, the J gene TRBJ1-6; 7 bases line up with TRBD1. V was pared by 0 bases and J by 7 bases, with 3 bases of the junction left unmatched. This CDR3 has 14 residues. Germline V lookup: CDR1 GTSNPN, CDR2 SVGIG (reference sequence). Here the CDR3 reads CAWSVRQGNSPLHF. CDR3 sequence (DNA): TGTGCCTGGAGTGTACGACAGGGCAATTCACCCCTCCACTTT.